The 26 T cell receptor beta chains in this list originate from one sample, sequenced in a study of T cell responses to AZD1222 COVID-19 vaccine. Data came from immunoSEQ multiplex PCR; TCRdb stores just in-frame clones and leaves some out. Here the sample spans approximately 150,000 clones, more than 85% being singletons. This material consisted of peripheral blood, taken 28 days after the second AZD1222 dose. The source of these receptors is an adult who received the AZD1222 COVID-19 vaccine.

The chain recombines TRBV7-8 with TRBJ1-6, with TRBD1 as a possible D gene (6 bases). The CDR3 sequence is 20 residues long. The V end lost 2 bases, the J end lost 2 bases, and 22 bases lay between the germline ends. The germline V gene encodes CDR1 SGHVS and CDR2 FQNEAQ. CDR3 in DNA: TGTGCCAGCAGCTTACCCGTAACAGGGTCTGGAGAGCCCTATAATTCACCCCTCCACTTT. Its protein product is CASSLPVTGSGEPYNSPLHF.

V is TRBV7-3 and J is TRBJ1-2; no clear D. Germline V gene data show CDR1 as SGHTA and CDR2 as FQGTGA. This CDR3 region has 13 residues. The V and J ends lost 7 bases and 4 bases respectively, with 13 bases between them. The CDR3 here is CASTPGEVYGYTF. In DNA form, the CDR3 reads TGTGCCAGCACCCCTGGCGAGGTCTATGGCTACACCTTC. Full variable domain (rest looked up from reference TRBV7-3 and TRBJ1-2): GAGVSQTPSNKVTEKGKYVELRCDPISGHTALYWYRQSLGQGPEFLIYFQGTGAADDSGLPNDRFFAVRPEGSVSTLKIQRTERGDSAVYLCASTPGEVYGYTFGSGTRLTVV.

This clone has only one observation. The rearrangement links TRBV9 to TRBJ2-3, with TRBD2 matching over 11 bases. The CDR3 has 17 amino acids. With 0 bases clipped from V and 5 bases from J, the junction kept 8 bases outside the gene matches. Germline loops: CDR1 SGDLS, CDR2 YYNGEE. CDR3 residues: CASSVDASGGPGDTQYF. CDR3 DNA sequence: TGTGCCAGCAGCGTAGATGCTAGCGGGGGGCCGGGAGATACGCAGTATTTT.

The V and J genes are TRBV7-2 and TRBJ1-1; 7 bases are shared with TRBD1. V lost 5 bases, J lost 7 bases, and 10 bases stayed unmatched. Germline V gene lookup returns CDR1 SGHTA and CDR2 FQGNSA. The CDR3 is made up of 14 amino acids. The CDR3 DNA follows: TGTGCCAGCAGCCAGACAGGGACAGCGGGTGAAGCTTTCTTT. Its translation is CASSQTGTAGEAFF. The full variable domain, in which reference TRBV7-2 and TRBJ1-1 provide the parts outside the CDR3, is GAGVSQSPSNKVTEKGKDVELRCDPISGHTALYWYRQSLGQGLEFLIYFQGNSAPDKSGLPSDRFSAERTGGSVSTLTIQRTQQEDSAVYLCASSQTGTAGEAFFGQGTRLTVV.

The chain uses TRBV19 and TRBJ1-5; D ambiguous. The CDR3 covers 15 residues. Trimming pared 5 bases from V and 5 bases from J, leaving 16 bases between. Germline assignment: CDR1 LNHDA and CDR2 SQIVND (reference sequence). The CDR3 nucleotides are TGTGCCAGTAGTTTGGACCGGGCTTCTTATCAGCCCCAGCATTTT. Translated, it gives CASSLDRASYQPQHF.

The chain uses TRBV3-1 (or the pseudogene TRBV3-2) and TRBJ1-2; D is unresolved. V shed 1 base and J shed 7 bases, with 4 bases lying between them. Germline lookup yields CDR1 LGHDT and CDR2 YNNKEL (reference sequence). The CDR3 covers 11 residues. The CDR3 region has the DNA TGTGCCAGCAGCCAAGGTCTTGGCTACACCTTC. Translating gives CASSQGLGYTF.

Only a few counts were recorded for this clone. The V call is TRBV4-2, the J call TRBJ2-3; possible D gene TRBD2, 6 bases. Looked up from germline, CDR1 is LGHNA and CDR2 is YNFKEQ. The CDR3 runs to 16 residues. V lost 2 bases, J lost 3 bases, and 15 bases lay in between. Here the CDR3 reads CASSQNPAGTTDTQYF. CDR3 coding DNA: TGTGCCAGCAGCCAAAATCCGGCGGGGACTACAGATACGCAGTATTTT.

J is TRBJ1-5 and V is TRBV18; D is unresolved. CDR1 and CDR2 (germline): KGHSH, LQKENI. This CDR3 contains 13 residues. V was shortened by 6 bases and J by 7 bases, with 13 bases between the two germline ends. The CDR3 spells CASSTDQDQPQHF. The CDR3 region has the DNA TGTGCCAGCTCGACTGACCAAGACCAGCCCCAGCATTTT.

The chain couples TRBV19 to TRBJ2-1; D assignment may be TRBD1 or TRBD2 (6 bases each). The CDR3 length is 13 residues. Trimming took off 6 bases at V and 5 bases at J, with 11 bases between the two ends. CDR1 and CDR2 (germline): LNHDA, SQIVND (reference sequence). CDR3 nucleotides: TGTGCCAGTAGACATCGGGGGCACAATGAGCAGTTCTTC. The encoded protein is CASRHRGHNEQFF.

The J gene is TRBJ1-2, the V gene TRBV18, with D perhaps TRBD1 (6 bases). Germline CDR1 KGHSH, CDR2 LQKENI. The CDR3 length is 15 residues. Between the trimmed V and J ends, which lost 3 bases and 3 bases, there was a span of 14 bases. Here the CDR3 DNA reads TGTGCCAGCTCACCTTCGGAGGGGGGAGACTATGGCTACACCTTC. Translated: CASSPSEGGDYGYTF.

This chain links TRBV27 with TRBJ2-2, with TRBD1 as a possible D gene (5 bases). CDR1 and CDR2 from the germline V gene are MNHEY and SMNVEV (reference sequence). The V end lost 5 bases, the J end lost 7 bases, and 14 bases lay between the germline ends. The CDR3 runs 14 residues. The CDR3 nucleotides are TGTGCCAGCAGTCCAGCAGGGCTGGGCGGGGAGCTGTTTTTT. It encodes CASSPAGLGGELFF.

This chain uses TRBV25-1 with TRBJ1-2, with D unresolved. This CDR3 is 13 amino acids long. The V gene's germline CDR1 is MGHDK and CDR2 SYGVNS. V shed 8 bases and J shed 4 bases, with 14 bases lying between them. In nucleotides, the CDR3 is TGTGCCAGCGGATCCATAGGTAGCTATGGCTACACCTTC. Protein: CASGSIGSYGYTF.

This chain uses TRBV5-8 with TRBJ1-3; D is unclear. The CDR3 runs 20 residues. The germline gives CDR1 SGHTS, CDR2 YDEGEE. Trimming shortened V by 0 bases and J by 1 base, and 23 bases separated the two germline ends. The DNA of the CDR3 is TGTGCCAGCAGCTTGGCCGGGAGGGTCACCTACACGGAATCTGGAAACACCATATATTTT. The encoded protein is CASSLAGRVTYTESGNTIYF.

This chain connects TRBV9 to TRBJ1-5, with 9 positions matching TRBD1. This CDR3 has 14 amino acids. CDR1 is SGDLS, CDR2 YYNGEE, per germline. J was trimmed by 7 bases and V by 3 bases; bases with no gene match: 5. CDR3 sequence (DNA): TGTGCCAGCAGCGAGGGACAGGGTCTCCAGCCCCAGCATTTT. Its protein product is CASSEGQGLQPQHF.

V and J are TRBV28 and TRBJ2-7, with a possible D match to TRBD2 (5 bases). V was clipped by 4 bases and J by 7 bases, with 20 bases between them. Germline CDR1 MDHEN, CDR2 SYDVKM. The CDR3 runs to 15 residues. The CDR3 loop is CASSWAGGLDKEQYF. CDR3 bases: TGTGCCAGCAGTTGGGCAGGAGGCCTTGATAAGGAGCAGTACTTC.

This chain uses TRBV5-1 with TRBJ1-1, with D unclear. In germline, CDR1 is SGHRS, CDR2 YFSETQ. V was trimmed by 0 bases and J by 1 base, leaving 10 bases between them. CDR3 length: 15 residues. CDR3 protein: CASSLDATANTEAFF. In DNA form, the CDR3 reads TGCGCCAGCAGCTTGGACGCGACGGCGAACACTGAAGCTTTCTTT.

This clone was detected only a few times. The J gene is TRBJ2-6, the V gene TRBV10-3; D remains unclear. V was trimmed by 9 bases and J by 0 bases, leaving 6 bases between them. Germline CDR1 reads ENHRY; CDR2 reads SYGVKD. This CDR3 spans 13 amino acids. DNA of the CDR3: TGTGCCATTTGGAACTCTGGGGCCAACGTCCTGACTTTC. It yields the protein CAIWNSGANVLTF.

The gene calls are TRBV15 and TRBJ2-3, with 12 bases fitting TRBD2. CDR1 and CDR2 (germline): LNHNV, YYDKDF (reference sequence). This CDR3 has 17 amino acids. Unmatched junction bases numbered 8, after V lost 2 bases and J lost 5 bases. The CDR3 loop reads CATSRFRLAGAEDTQYF. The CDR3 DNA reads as TGTGCCACCAGCAGATTTAGACTAGCGGGAGCCGAAGATACGCAGTATTTT.

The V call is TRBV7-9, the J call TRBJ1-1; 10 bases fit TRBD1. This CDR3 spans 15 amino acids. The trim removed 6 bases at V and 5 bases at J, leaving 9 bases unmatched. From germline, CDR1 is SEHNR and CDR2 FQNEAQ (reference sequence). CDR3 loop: CASSRPGQGRTEAFF. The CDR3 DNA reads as TGTGCCAGCAGTCGGCCGGGACAGGGGCGGACTGAAGCTTTCTTT.

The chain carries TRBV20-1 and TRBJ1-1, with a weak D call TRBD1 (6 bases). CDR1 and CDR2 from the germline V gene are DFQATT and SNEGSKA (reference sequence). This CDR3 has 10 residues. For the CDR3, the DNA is TGCAGCGGGGACACCACGGCAGCTTTCTTT. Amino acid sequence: CSGDTTAAFF.

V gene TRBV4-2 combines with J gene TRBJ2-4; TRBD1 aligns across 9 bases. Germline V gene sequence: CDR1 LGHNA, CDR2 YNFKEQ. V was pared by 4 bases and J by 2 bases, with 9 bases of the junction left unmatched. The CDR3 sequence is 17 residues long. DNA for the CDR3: TGTGCCAGCAGCCGAGGGGACAGGGAGAAGACCAAAAACATTCAGTACTTC. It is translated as CASSRGDREKTKNIQYF.

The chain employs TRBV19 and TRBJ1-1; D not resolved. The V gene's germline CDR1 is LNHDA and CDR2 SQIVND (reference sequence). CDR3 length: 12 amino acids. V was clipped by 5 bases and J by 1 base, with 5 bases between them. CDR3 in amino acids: CASSLWNTEAFF. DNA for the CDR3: TGTGCCAGTAGTTTGTGGAACACTGAAGCTTTCTTT.

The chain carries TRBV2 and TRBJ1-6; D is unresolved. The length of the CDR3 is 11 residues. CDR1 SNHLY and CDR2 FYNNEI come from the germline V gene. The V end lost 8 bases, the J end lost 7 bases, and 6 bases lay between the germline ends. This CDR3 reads CASCGNSPLHF. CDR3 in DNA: TGTGCCAGCTGCGGCAATTCACCCCTCCACTTT. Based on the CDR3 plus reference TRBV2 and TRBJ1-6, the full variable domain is EPEVTQTPSHQVTQMGQEVILRCVPISNHLYFYWYRQILGQKVEFLVSFYNNEISEKSEIFDDQFSVERPDGSNFTLKIRSTKLEDSAMYFCASCGNSPLHFGNGTRLTVT.

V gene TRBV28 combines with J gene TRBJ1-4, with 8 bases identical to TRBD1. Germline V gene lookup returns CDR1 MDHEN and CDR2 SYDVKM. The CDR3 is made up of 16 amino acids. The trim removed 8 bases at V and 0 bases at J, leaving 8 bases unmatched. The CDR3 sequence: CASGGGQDATNEKLFF. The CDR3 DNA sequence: TGTGCCAGCGGAGGGGGACAGGATGCAACTAATGAAAAACTGTTTTTT.

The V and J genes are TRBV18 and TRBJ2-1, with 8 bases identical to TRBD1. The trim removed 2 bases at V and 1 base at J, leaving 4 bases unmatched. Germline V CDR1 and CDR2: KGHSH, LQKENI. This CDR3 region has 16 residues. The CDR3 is CASSPSGTGSYNEQFF. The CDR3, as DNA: TGTGCCAGCTCACCATCCGGGACAGGATCCTACAATGAGCAGTTCTTC.

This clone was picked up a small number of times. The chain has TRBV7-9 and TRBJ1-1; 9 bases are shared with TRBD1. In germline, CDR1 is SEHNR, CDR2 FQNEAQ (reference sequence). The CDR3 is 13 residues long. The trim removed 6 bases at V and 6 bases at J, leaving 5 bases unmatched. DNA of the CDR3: TGTGCCAGCAGAACGGACAGGGGACCTGAAGCTTTCTTT. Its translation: CASRTDRGPEAFF. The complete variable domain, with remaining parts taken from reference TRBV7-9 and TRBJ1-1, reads DTGVSQNPRHKITKRGQNVTFRCDPISEHNRLYWYRQTLGQGPEFLTYFQNEAQLEKSRLLSDRFSAERPKGSFSTLEIQRTEQGDSAMYLCASRTDRGPEAFFGQGTRLTVV.